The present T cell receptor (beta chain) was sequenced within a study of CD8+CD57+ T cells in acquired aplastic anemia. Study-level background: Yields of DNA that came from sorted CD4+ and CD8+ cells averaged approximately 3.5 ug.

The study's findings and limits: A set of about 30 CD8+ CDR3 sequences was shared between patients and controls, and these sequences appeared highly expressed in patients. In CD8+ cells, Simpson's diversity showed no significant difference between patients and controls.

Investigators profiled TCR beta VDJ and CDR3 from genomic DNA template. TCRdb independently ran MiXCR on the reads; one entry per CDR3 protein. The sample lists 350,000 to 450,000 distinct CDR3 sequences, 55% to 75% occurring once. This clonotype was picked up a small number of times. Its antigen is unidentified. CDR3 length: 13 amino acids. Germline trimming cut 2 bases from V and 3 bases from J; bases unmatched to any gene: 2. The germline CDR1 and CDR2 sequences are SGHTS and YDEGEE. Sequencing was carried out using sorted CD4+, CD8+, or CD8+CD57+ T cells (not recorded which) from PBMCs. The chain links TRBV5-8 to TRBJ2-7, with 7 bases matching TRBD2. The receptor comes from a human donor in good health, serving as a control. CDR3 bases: TGTGCCAGCAGCTTTGGGGGGGACTACGAGCAGTACTTC. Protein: CASSFGGDYEQYF.